The clone carrying this T cell receptor (beta chain) showed up just a few times. Its specificity is unknown. The record originates from a study of beta chain features in type 1 diabetes. A CD45RO/CCR7/CD25/CD127/CD95/CD27 panel sorted naive, central memory, regulatory and stem cell-like memory CD4+ cells. General observations from the study: Shorter TCRB CDR3s, moderately but significantly so, marked every one of the four CD4+ subsets in Type 1 diabetes patients. Patients with type 1 diabetes showed fewer VDJ junction insertions and more deletions.

After removal of 5 bases from V and 7 bases from J, the junction contained 13 bases not matched to a gene. Germline assignment: CDR1 SGHTA and CDR2 FQGNSA. The CDR3 totals 16 residues. The sequenced template was cDNA made from the entire isolated RNA. Some 3.6 million reads on average were seen across naive, central memory and regulatory T cell samples. Generated by immunoSEQ multiplex PCR, the TCRdb table keeps only in-frame clones and is missing some. The profile shows hundreds of thousands of clones, around 15% of them singletons. Sequenced material: naive CD4+ T cells from blood. The chain employs TRBV7-2 and TRBJ2-2; 7 bases fit TRBD2. The source of this sequence is a man aged 18-30 years with type 1 diabetes. The CDR3 sequence: CASSATKGGGNGELFF. As DNA, the CDR3 is TGTGCCAGCAGCGCGACCAAAGGCGGGGGTAACGGGGAGCTGTTTTTT.